Here is one TCR beta chain with its context. Using immunoSEQ multiplex PCR, the repertoire was profiled, and TCRdb retains in-frame clones only, with some absent. The repertoire holds 1.5 million to 2.5 million clones, with around 96% as singletons. The V segment lost 8 bases and the J segment 8 bases; nucleotides outside the gene matches: 13. In germline, CDR1 is SQVTM, CDR2 ANQGSEA. The CDR3 loop spans 14 amino acids. This sample is part of a study of shared clonotypes between healthy human individuals. CD45RO-negative cells were positively selected for CCR7, leaving out terminally differentiated effector memory CD45RA+ cells.

This clonotype was sampled from a man aged 18 to 35 in good health. The rearrangement links TRBV29-1 to TRBJ2-1; 9 bases agree with TRBD2. Sequencing was carried out using naive CD8+ T cells sorted from blood. The CDR3: CSFSGTSTYDEQFF. CDR3 bases: TGCAGCTTCTCCGGGACTAGCACTTATGATGAGCAGTTCTTC.